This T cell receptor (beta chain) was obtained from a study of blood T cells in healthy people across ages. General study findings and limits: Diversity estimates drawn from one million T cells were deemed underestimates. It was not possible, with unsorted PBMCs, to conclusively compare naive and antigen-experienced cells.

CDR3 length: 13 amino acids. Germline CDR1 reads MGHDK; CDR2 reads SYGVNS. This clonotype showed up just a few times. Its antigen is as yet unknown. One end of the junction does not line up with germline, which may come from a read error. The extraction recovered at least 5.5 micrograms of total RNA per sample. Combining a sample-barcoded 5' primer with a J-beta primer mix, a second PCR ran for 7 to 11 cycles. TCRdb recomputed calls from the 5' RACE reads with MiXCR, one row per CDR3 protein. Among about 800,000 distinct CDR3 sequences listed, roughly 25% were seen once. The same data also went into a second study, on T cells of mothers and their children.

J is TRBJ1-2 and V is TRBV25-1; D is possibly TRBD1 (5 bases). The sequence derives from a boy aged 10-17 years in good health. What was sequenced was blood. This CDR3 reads CASSPGGTYRYTF. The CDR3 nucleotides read TGTGCCAGCAGTCCCGGCGGGACCTATCGCTACACCTTC.